This is a list of T cell receptor beta chains from one sample in a study of a mutant IDH1 vaccine in newly diagnosed glioma. Measured with immunoSEQ multiplex PCR; TCRdb has only the in-frame clones, and not every one. This table holds approximately 50,000 clones, about 77% found once. These TCRs are of unknown antigen specificity. Sequencing used PBMCs, obtained from a glioma patient whose treatment included an IDH1 peptide vaccine. The receptors stem from a man in his forties or fifties with glioma. The CDR3 runs from the conserved cysteine through the conserved F or W.

J gene,V gene,CDR3 protein
TRBJ1-1,TRBV30,CAWSPQGETEAFF
TRBJ1-3,TRBV7-9,CASSPRRENTIYF
TRBJ1-2,TRBV14,CASSQDGTGYGYTF
TRBJ2-7,TRBV5-4,CASSLEGALREQYF
TRBJ1-4,TRBV30,CAWTRGTLGEKLFF
TRBJ2-1,TRBV7-9,CASSLLQGSPAGNEQFF
TRBJ1-4,TRBV6-1,CASSEVVEGEKLFF
TRBJ2-7,TRBV10-1,CASSPGLAGEQYF
TRBJ2-1,TRBV7-6,CASSLVEDGEQFF
TRBJ2-2,TRBV6-1,CASSGSGALTGELFF
TRBJ1-5,TRBV28,CASRMDRVSNQPQHF
TRBJ2-2,TRBV30,CACPPGAGGLADGELFF
TRBJ1-5,TRBV5-5,CASSFGQGGQPQHF
TRBJ2-7,TRBV7-8,CASSLKVRDEQYF
TRBJ1-2,TRBV10-3,CASLSGGLANYGYTF
TRBJ2-7,TRBV9,CASSVGNSPPDEQYF
TRBJ1-4,TRBV7-2,CASSVGYRREKLFF
TRBJ2-3,TRBV5-1,CASSLGRQGRTDTQYF
TRBJ1-2,TRBV5-1,CASSSQGFGNGYTF
TRBJ2-7,TRBV7-4,CASSVPPRDTSYEQYF
TRBJ1-4,TRBV30,CASLRDRVGKLFF
TRBJ2-1,TRBV19,CASSIGGGGEQFF
TRBJ1-5,TRBV4-3,CASSQERNQPQHF
TRBJ2-7,TRBV19,CASSMGRGPYEQYF
TRBJ2-1,TRBV25-1,CASSEGVSEQFF
TRBJ2-5,TRBV10-1,CASSEALGVTKETQYF
TRBJ2-7,TRBV7-3,CASSLLGGADEQYF
TRBJ2-7,TRBV5-4,CASSLAPSGGTYEQYF
TRBJ1-2,TRBV4-3,CASSQGSTVTYGYTF
TRBJ2-3,TRBV5-6,CASSWGVGYTDTQYF
TRBJ1-5,TRBV6-5,CASSYKGMDQPQHF
TRBJ1-5,TRBV7-9,CASSLQGNGQPQHF
TRBJ2-2,TRBV7-3,CASSLDPTGELFF
TRBJ2-1,TRBV2,CASSPGYNEQFF
TRBJ2-7,TRBV7-2,CASSLLAYSGTAYEQYF
TRBJ1-1,TRBV30,CAWNRGRMNTEAFF
TRBJ1-2,TRBV4-3,CASSQDLRVDYGYTF
TRBJ1-4,TRBV5-5,CASSSSGRINEKLFF
TRBJ2-3,TRBV4-2,CASSQDPWGGGRTDTQYF
TRBJ2-3,TRBV4-1,CASSQDSRGADDTQYF
TRBJ2-7,TRBV11-2,CASSRGAGGPIEQYF
TRBJ2-1,TRBV30,CAWSVGTGLHEQFF
TRBJ2-3,TRBV5-1,CASSQFTSGGRDTQYF
TRBJ1-5,TRBV19,CASSKAQGSNQPQHF
TRBJ2-7,TRBV5-5,CASSSGGQSGNEQYF
TRBJ1-2,TRBV29-1,CSAGQDDGYTF
TRBJ2-5,TRBV5-4,CASRYDRDGTQYF
TRBJ1-2,TRBV9,CASSPGTDYRMGGYTF
TRBJ1-5,TRBV14,CASSQPGKQGQNQPQHF
TRBJ1-5,TRBV19,CASSTRGGGQPQHF
TRBJ1-5,TRBV9,CARWGDSNQPQHF
TRBJ2-1,TRBV7-2,CASSSTPGGVWLAFF
TRBJ1-5,TRBV5-5,CASSAGGGGNQPQHF
TRBJ2-1,TRBV19,CASSSTGAFNEQFF
TRBJ2-2,TRBV9,CASKPAANTGELFF
TRBJ1-5,TRBV30,CAWSAGVHQPQHF
TRBJ2-7,TRBV7-8,CASSLETGPYEQYF